The entry below describes one TCR beta chain. Its antigen is not known. Germline V gene lookup returns CDR1 SEHNR and CDR2 FQNEAQ (reference sequence). CDR3 length: 14 amino acids. V was cut by 5 bases and J by 4 bases, with 14 bases left in between. This entry belongs to a study of siplizumab effects on memory and regulatory T cells. Findings of the study overall: Among mappable alloreactive CD4+ clones, the Treg-derived fraction averaged around 66% with siplizumab versus more than 25% in controls. Alloreactive sequences that could be traced to unstimulated CD4+ memory cells showed a significant reduction under siplizumab. In unstimulated cells, naive T cells appeared more diverse than memory T cells and seemed major alloresponse contributors. Roughly 75-95% of proliferating clones (CD4+ or CD8+) could not be assigned a naive or memory phenotype.

The repertoire was sequenced with immunoSEQ multiplex PCR; TCRdb's copy has only in-frame clones and lacks some. The data hold under 95,000 clones, with 94% observed a single time. What was sequenced was non-Treg CD4+ T cells sorted from blood. The origin of this receptor is a human donor in good health. The chain joins TRBV7-9 to TRBJ1-1, with no clear D. The CDR3 is CASSREELATEAFF. The CDR3 coding sequence is TGTGCCAGCAGCCGTGAGGAACTGGCCACTGAAGCTTTCTTT.